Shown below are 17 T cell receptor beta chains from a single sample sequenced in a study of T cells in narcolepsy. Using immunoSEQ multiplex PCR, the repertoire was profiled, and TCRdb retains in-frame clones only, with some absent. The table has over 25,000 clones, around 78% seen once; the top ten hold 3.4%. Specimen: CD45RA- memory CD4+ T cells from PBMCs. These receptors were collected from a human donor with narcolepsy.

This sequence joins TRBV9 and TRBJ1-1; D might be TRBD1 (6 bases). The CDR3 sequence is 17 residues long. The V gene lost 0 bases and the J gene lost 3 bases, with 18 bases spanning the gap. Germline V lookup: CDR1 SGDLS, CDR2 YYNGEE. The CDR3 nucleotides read TGTGCCAGCAGCGTAGACTCATGGGGGGCAGGGTACACTGAAGCTTTCTTT. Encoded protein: CASSVDSWGAGYTEAFF.

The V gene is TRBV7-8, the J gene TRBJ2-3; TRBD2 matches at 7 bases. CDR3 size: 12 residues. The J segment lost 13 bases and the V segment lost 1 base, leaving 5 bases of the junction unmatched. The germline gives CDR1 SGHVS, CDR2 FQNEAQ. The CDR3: CASSLELATEYF. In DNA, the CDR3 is TGTGCCAGCAGCTTAGAACTAGCGACGGAGTATTTT.

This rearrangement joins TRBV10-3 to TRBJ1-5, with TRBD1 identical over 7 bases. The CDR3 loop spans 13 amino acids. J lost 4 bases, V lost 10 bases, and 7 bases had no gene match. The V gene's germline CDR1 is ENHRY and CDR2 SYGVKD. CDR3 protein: CANSGTENQPQHF. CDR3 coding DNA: TGTGCCAACTCCGGGACAGAAAATCAGCCCCAGCATTTT.

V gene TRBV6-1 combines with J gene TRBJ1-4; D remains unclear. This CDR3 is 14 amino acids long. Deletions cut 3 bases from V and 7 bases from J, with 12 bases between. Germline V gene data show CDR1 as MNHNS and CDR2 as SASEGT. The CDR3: CASSEGFLGEKLFF. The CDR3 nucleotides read TGTGCCAGCAGTGAGGGCTTTCTTGGTGAAAAACTGTTTTTT.

CDR3 sequence: CASSSGNRIDSPLHF. DNA of the CDR3: TGTGCCAGCAGTTCCGGCAATAGGATAGATTCACCCCTCCACTTT. V and J are TRBV11-3 and TRBJ1-6, with D hard to call. Germline CDR1 reads SGHNT; CDR2 reads YENEEA. CDR3 length: 15 residues. Between the trimmed V and J ends, which lost 6 bases and 8 bases, there was a span of 17 bases.

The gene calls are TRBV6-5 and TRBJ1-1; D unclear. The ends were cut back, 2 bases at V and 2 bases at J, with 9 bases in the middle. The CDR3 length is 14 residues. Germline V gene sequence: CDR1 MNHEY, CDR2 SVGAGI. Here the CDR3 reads CASSYDTSNTEAFF. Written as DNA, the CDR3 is TGTGCCAGCAGTTACGACACCTCAAACACTGAAGCTTTCTTT.

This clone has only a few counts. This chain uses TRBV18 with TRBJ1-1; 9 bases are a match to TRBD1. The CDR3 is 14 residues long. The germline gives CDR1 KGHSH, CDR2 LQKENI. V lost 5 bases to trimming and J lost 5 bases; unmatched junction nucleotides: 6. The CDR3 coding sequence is TGTGCCAGCTCAACAGGGGGCAGGGAGACTGAAGCTTTCTTT. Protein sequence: CASSTGGRETEAFF.

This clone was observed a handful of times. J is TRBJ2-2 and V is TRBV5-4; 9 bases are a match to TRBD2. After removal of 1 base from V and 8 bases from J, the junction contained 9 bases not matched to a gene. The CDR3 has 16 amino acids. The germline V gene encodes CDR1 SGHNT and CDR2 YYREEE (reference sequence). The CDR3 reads CASSLKARGGRGELFF. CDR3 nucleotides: TGTGCCAGCAGCTTGAAGGCGCGGGGGGGCCGAGGGGAGCTGTTTTTT.

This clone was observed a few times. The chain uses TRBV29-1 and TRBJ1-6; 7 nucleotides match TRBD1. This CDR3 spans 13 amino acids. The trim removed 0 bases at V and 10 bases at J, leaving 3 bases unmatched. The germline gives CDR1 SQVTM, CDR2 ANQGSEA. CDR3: CSVEEPRGSPLHF. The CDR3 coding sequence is TGCAGCGTTGAAGAGCCCAGGGGGTCACCCCTCCACTTT.

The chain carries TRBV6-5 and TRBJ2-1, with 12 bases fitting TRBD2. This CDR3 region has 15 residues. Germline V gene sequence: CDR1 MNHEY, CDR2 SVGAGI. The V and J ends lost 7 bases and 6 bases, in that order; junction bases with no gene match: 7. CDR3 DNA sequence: TGTGCCAGCACCCCTCCTAGCGGGGGGGCCAATGAGCAGTTCTTC. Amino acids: CASTPPSGGANEQFF.

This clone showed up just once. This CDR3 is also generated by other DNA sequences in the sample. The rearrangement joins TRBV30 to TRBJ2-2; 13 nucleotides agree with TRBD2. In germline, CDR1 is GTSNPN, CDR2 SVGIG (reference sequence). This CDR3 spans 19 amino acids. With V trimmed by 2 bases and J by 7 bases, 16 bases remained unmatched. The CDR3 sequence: CAWSKPLAGGPISHGELFF. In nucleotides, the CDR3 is TGTGCCTGGAGTAAACCACTAGCGGGGGGGCCAATCAGTCACGGGGAGCTGTTTTTT. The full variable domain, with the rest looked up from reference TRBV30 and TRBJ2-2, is SQTIHQWPATLVQPVGSPLSLECTVEGTSNPNLYWYRQAAGRGLQLLFYSVGIGQISSEVPQNLSASRPQDRQFILSSKKLLLSDSGFYLCAWSKPLAGGPISHGELFFGEGSRLTVL.

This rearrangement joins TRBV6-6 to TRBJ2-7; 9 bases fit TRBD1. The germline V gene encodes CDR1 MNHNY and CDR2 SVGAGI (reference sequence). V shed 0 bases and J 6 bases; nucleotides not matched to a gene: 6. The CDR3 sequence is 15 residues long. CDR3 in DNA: TGTGCCAGCAGTTACTCGTGGACAGGGGAACGCGAGCAGTACTTC. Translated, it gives CASSYSWTGEREQYF.

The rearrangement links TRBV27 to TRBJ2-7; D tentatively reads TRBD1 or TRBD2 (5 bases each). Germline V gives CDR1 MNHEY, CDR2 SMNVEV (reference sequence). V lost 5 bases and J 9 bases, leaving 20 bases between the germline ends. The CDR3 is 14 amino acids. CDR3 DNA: TGTGCCAGCAGTGTTCCGGGGTTAGCTGGGGGGCAGTACTTC. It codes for CASSVPGLAGGQYF.

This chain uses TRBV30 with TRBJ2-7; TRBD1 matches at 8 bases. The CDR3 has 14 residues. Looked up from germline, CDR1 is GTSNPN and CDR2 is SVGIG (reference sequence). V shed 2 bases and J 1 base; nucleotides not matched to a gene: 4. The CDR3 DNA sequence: TGTGCCTGGAGTCTACGGGACAGGTCCTACGAGCAGTACTTC. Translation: CAWSLRDRSYEQYF.

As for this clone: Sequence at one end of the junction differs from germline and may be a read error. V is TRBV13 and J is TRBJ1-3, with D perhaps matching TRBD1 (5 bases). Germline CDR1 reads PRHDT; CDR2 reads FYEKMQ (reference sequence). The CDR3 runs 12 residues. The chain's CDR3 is CASAVGGNTMYF. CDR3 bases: TGTGCCAGCGCCGTGGGGGGGAACACCATGTATTTT.

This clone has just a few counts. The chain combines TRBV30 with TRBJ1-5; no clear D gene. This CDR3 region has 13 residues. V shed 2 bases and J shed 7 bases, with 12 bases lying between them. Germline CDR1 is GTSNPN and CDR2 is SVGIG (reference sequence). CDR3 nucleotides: TGTGCCTGGAGTAAGGCCGCTGTGCAGCCCCAGCATTTT. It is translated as CAWSKAAVQPQHF.

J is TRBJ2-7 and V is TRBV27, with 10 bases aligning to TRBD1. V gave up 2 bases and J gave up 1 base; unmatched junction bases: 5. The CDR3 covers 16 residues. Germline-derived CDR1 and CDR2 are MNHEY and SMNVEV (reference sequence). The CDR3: CASSLKGQGSSYEQYF. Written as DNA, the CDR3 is TGTGCCAGCAGTTTAAAGGGACAGGGGAGTTCCTACGAGCAGTACTTC.